This T cell receptor beta chain was retrieved from a study of blood T cell repertoires in COVID-19. Study-wide background: Sites in the United States, Italy and Spain provided acute and convalescent COVID-19 samples. In each case, the material was cDNA or gDNA derived from T cells, B-cell-depleted T cells, or PBMCs.

The CDR3 is 15 residues long. CDR1 is MDHEN, CDR2 SYDVKM, per germline. The ends lost 4 bases at V and 7 bases at J; junction bases unmatched: 7. Original methodology: Reference gene primer amplification gave estimated nucleated cell counts. Clones were read by immunoSEQ multiplex PCR, and TCRdb kept only the in-frame ones, dropping some. For V, J and clone size, that table is used; D and trimming come from the DNA. Counted here are over 100,000 clones, around 89% occurring once; the ten biggest clones make up about 18%. J is TRBJ1-3 and V is TRBV28, with 10 bases aligning to TRBD1. The receptor comes from a human donor with acute or convalescent COVID-19. The donor label of this sample is uncertain. The source material was peripheral blood. The CDR3: CASSSAGQGENTIYF. The CDR3, as DNA: TGTGCCAGCAGTTCCGCAGGACAGGGGGAGAACACCATATATTTT.